This is a list of T cell receptor beta chains from one sample in a study of blood T cell repertoires in COVID-19. Sequenced by immunoSEQ multiplex PCR; TCRdb stores in-frame clones only, minus some. The repertoire consists of about 210,000 clones, with around 89% occurring once and the leading ten covering 1.5% to 2%. The sample was peripheral blood. Every receptor here comes from a man between 65 and 79 years old with acute or convalescent COVID-19. CDR3s include the opening cysteine and the closing phenylalanine or tryptophan. A D gene is named only where the DNA matches it firmly.

TRBV29-1	TRBD1	TRBJ2-7	TGCAGCGTGGCCGCCGGGACAGGGTACTACGAGCAGTACTTC	CSVAAGTGYYEQYF
TRBV7-8	TRBD1	TRBJ1-4	TGTGCCAGCAGCTCGTCGACAGGGGTAGGGGAAAAACTGTTTTTT	CASSSSTGVGEKLFF
TRBV5-6	NA	TRBJ1-4	TGTGCCAGCAGCTTGGGAGGGATTAGGACTAATGAAAAACTGTTTTTT	CASSLGGIRTNEKLFF
TRBV7-9	NA	TRBJ1-2	TGTGCCAGCAGCTTAGGGACAGTAAGACCCGTCTATGGCTACACCTTC	CASSLGTVRPVYGYTF
TRBV9	NA	TRBJ1-3	TGTGCCAGCAGTGCTCAACCCGGGGGCTCTGGAAACACCATATATTTT	CASSAQPGGSGNTIYF
TRBV18	NA	TRBJ1-3	TGTGCCAGCTCACCACTTCAGCGGTACTCTGGAAACACCATATATTTT	CASSPLQRYSGNTIYF
TRBV29-1	NA	TRBJ1-1	TGCAGCGTTATTCACACAGGGAACACTGAAGCTTTCTTT	CSVIHTGNTEAFF
TRBV2	NA	TRBJ1-3	TGTGCCAGCACCTCACAGGAGCTATTCCACGGAAACACCATATATTTT	CASTSQELFHGNTIYF
TRBV6-2/TRBV6-3	NA	TRBJ1-5	TGTGCCAGCAGACCTTGGGGCCAGGGTAATCAGCCCCAGCATTTT	CASRPWGQGNQPQHF
TRBV7-6	TRBD1	TRBJ2-5	TGTGCCAGCAGCTTAAGAGGATCAGGGGGCGGGGAGACCCAGTACTTC	CASSLRGSGGGETQYF